The sequence of this T cell receptor beta chain was determined in a study of blood T cells in healthy people across ages. Study-wide results and caveats: More naive CD4+ cells and higher diversity were found in long-lived than in aged donors. With age, beta diversity per million T cells declined roughly linearly, significantly by 30 to 40.

Through a sample-barcoded 5' primer and a J-beta primer mix, a second PCR was run for roughly 6 to 12 cycles. MiXCR, applied by TCRdb to the 5' RACE reads, yields one record per CDR3 protein. Of about 640,000 distinct CDR3 sequences in the sample, 58% were seen once. CDR1 is SNHLY, CDR2 FYNNEI, per germline. The CDR3 sequence is 13 residues long. With respect to this clonotype: Its target is not known.

Those donating, healthy Caucasian individuals from Russia, were aged roughly 6 to 90. The source is a man aged 60-69 years in good health. The sequenced material came from blood. The rearrangement joins TRBV2 to TRBJ2-4, with 8 nucleotides matching TRBD1. Near its end, the DNA agrees better with TRBJ2-5, so the J call may be wrong. The CDR3 region is CASSQRTGETQYF. Here the CDR3 DNA reads TGTGCCAGCAGTCAAAGGACAGGGGAGACCCAGTACTTC.